Listed below are T cell receptor beta chains from one sample, sequenced in a study of breast tumors, draining lymph nodes, adjacent tissues. TCRdb re-analysed the multiplex PCR reads in MiXCR, keeping a single row per CDR3 protein. The table has about 180,000 distinct CDR3 sequences, around 33% seen once. Source material: axillary lymph node tissue. These receptors came from a female donor with breast cancer. Some clones in this sample may be carry-over from other donors' samples. The CDR3 runs from the conserved cysteine through the conserved F or W. A D gene is named only where the DNA matches it firmly. Size is omitted from some rows. Given values are once, few, many or a class for expanded clones.

cdr3_aa cdr3_nt d_call j_call clone_size v_call
CASSQVLAGLYEQYF TGTGCCAGCAGCCAAGTACTAGCGGGATTGTACGAGCAGTACTTC TRBD2 TRBJ2-7 many TRBV3-1
CASSPGRASEKLFF TGTGCCAGCAGTCCGGGACGGGCTAGTGAAAAACTGTTTTTT - TRBJ1-4 - TRBV27
CASSPHERGGVADTQYF TGTGCCAGCAGCCCACATGAGCGGGGGGGCGTCGCAGATACGCAGTATTTT TRBD2 TRBJ2-3 many TRBV6-2/TRBV6-3
CASSTLTGLKETQYF TGTGCCAGTAGTACACTGACAGGGTTGAAAGAGACCCAGTACTTC TRBD1 TRBJ2-5 many TRBV19
CASSQVRGTYEQYF TGTGCCAGCAGCCAAGTTCGAGGGACCTACGAGCAGTACTTC - TRBJ2-7 many TRBV3-1
CSAPSPRKGLAGGGEQFF TGCAGTGCTCCCAGCCCGCGAAAAGGACTAGCGGGAGGTGGTGAGCAGTTCTTC TRBD2 TRBJ2-1 once TRBV20-1
CSVEQGWNYGYTF TGCAGCGTTGAGCAGGGTTGGAACTATGGCTACACCTTC - TRBJ1-2 - TRBV29-1
CASSLFASSGRSEQYF TGTGCCAGCAGTTTATTCGCTAGCTCAGGAAGGAGCGAGCAGTACTTC - TRBJ2-7 few TRBV28
CASSVLHGRQGTYEQYF TGCGCCAGCAGTGTCCTGCATGGTCGGCAGGGAACCTACGAGCAGTACTTC - TRBJ2-7 many TRBV10-2
CAWSGWTGVNSPLHF TGTGCCTGGAGTGGATGGACAGGGGTCAATTCACCCCTCCACTTT TRBD1 TRBJ1-6 many TRBV30
CASRLGLAGSSTDTQYF TGCGCCAGCAGACTCGGACTAGCGGGATCTAGCACAGATACGCAGTATTTT TRBD2 TRBJ2-3 - TRBV10-2
CASSLLGYEQYF TGCGCCAGCAGCTTGTTGGGCTACGAGCAGTACTTC - TRBJ2-7 many TRBV5-1
CASSVEDPAGWNEQFF TGTGCCAGCAGCGTTGAAGATCCAGCGGGCTGGAATGAGCAGTTCTTC - TRBJ2-1 - TRBV2
CSARGTSGPSSYNEQFF TGCAGTGCGAGAGGGACTAGCGGGCCTAGCTCCTACAATGAGCAGTTCTTC TRBD2 TRBJ2-1 - TRBV20-1
CSRWGADGYTF TGCAGTAGGTGGGGGGCTGATGGCTACACCTTC - TRBJ1-2 many TRBV20-1
CASSSQSHGNTIYF TGTGCCAGCAGCTCACAGTCGCATGGAAACACCATATATTTT - TRBJ1-3 few TRBV7-8
CASSEYRGQTNEELFF TGCGCCAGCAGTGAATATCGGGGACAGACTAATGAAGAACTGTTTTTT TRBD1 TRBJ1-4 - TRBV25-1
CASSLDRAQETQYF TGTGCCAGCAGCTTAGACAGGGCCCAAGAGACCCAGTACTTC - TRBJ2-5 many TRBV7-9
CASSLRPTDTQYF TGTGCCAGCAGCTTACGCCCCACAGATACGCAGTATTTT - TRBJ2-3 many TRBV7-3
CASSQLAGYNEQFF TGTGCCAGCAGCCAACTAGCGGGGTACAATGAGCAGTTCTTC TRBD2 TRBJ2-1 - TRBV14
CASSLGGRGTDTQYF TGTGCCAGCAGTTTAGGGGGGCGGGGCACAGATACGCAGTATTTT - TRBJ2-3 - TRBV28
CASSYSRGVSYEQYF TGTGCCAGCAGTTACTCGAGAGGGGTAAGCTACGAGCAGTACTTC - TRBJ2-7 many TRBV6-2/TRBV6-3
CAISEELADGVFF TGTGCCATCAGTGAAGAACTAGCGGATGGCGTGTTCTTC TRBD2 TRBJ2-1 - TRBV10-3
CASSPRGSGETQYF TGTGCCAGCAGTCCACGGGGATCAGGAGAGACCCAGTACTTC - TRBJ2-5 many TRBV6-5
CASSPQQGLGETQYF TGCGCCAGCAGCCCTCAACAGGGTTTGGGAGAGACCCAGTACTTC - TRBJ2-5 many TRBV5-1
CASTGNRHNEQFF TGTGCCAGCACGGGCAACAGACACAATGAGCAGTTCTTC - TRBJ2-1 few TRBV27
CSASLDTEAFFGQGTDTQYF - - TRBJ2-3 - TRBV20-1
CASSVGTGERETQYF TGTGCCAGCAGCGTAGGCACAGGGGAACGAGAGACCCAGTACTTC TRBD1 TRBJ2-5 many TRBV9
CASSEGNDRGRNYGYTF TGTGCCAGCAGTGAAGGCAATGACAGGGGGCGGAACTATGGCTACACCTTC TRBD1 TRBJ1-2 many TRBV6-1
CASTHSNRIEQFF TGTGCCAGCACCCACTCAAACAGGATTGAGCAGTTCTTC - TRBJ2-1 - TRBV6-5
CASNRTNEKLFF TGTGCCAGCAACCGGACGAATGAAAAACTGTTTTTT - TRBJ1-4 - TRBV7-3
CASNPGEGYNEQFF TGTGCCAGCAACCCAGGGGAAGGCTACAATGAGCAGTTCTTC - TRBJ2-1 many TRBV7-3
CASSEVLAITGELFF TGTGCCAGCAGTGAAGTACTAGCGATCACCGGGGAGCTGTTTTTT TRBD2 TRBJ2-2 many TRBV2
CASSPGTSGRPYEQYF TGTGCCAGCAGCCCCGGGACTAGCGGGAGACCCTACGAGCAGTACTTC TRBD2 TRBJ2-7 many TRBV9
CASSLLWDRGLGGANVLTF TGTGCCAGCAGCTTACTGTGGGACAGGGGCTTGGGAGGGGCCAACGTCCTGACTTTC TRBD1 TRBJ2-6 many TRBV7-9
CASRAETDTQYF TGTGCCAGCAGAGCGGAGACAGATACGCAGTATTTT - TRBJ2-3 - TRBV2
CASSLFRGAYYEQYF TGTGCCAGCAGCTTATTCCGCGGGGCATACTACGAGCAGTACTTC - TRBJ2-7 - TRBV11-1
CASSLTPSSPDTQYF TGTGCCAGCAGCTTAACCCCTAGCAGCCCAGATACGCAGTATTTT - TRBJ2-3 many TRBV7-3
CAWSRQATHGYTF TGTGCCTGGAGTCGGCAGGCAACCCATGGCTACACCTTC - TRBJ1-2 many TRBV30
CASSSRTSGVGDTQYF TGTGCCAGCAGCTCCCGGACTAGCGGGGTAGGAGATACGCAGTATTTT TRBD2 TRBJ2-3 many TRBV7-9
CASSLQGANSPLHF TGTGCCAGCAGCCTACAGGGGGCAAATTCACCCCTCCACTTT TRBD1 TRBJ1-6 many TRBV7-8
CASSPGTSAETQYF TGTGCCAGCAGCCCCGGGACTAGCGCGGAGACCCAGTACTTC TRBD2 TRBJ2-5 many TRBV7-2
CASSLYDRAGDYGYTF TGCGCCAGCAGCTTGTATGATCGCGCAGGGGACTATGGCTACACCTTC - TRBJ1-2 many TRBV5-1
CSARDTIYF TGCAGTGCTAGAGACACCATATATTTT - TRBJ1-3 - TRBV20-1
CASSLIGTGSYEQYF TGCGCCAGCAGCCTGATAGGGACAGGTAGCTACGAGCAGTACTTC TRBD1 TRBJ2-7 many TRBV5-1
CSAEGRRNPYEQYF TGCAGTGCCGAGGGGCGCCGAAACCCCTACGAGCAGTACTTC - TRBJ2-7 many TRBV20-1
CATGGGRRNSPLHF TGTGCCACCGGGGGGGGGCGCCGTAATTCACCCCTCCACTTT - TRBJ1-6 many TRBV6-5
CASSLVGTRQETQYF TGCGCCAGCAGCCTCGTAGGGACTAGGCAAGAGACCCAGTACTTC TRBD2 TRBJ2-5 many TRBV5-1
CASSSGLVDTQYF TGTGCCAGCAGTTCCGGACTGGTAGATACGCAGTATTTT - TRBJ2-3 many TRBV13
CSVEGQGTHEQYF TGCAGCGTTGAAGGACAGGGTACCCACGAGCAGTACTTC TRBD1 TRBJ2-7 many TRBV29-1
CASSQDGGTRQYF TGTGCCAGCAGCCAAGATGGAGGGACTAGGCAGTACTTC TRBD2 TRBJ2-5 many TRBV14
CAWSPGLAGAWDTQYF TGTGCCTGGAGTCCGGGACTAGCGGGGGCTTGGGATACGCAGTATTTT TRBD2 TRBJ2-3 many TRBV30
CASRRTGSTSGTF TGTGCCAGCAGGCGGACAGGGTCGACTTCAGGGACCTTC TRBD1 TRBJ1-2 - TRBV5-6
CASSYSRTGNPGYTF TGTGCCAGCAGTTACTCGAGGACGGGAAATCCTGGCTACACCTTC - TRBJ1-2 many TRBV6-5
CASSLEASGTVEQYF TGTGCCAGCAGCTTAGAGGCTAGCGGGACCGTGGAGCAGTACTTC TRBD2 TRBJ2-7 - TRBV7-2
CASSLLAGGTYEQHF TGTGCCAGCAGCCTATTAGCGGGGGGCACCTACGAGCAGCACTTC TRBD2 TRBJ2-7 - TRBV7-3
CASSWGQEAFF TGTGCCAGCAGTTGGGGACAGGAAGCTTTCTTT TRBD1 TRBJ1-1 - TRBV28
CSARDPHRVAYEQYF TGCAGTGCTAGAGATCCCCACAGGGTCGCTTACGAGCAGTACTTC - TRBJ2-7 few TRBV20-1
CASSVGIQETQYF TGTGCCAGCAGTGTTGGGATCCAAGAGACCCAGTACTTC - TRBJ2-5 - TRBV2